The 4 T cell receptor beta chains in this list originate from one sample, sequenced in a study of beta chain features in type 1 diabetes. As every portion of the isolated RNA was reverse transcribed, the sequencing read expressed TCRB transcripts. Method: immunoSEQ multiplex PCR; TCRdb's copy keeps in-frame clones and lacks some. The table includes about 150,000 clones, roughly 10% detected once. Specimen: central memory CD4+ T cells from blood. Every receptor here comes from a young man in good health.

The rearrangement links TRBV4-3 to TRBJ2-5; tentatively, D is TRBD1 or TRBD2 (5 bases each). In germline, CDR1 is LGHNA, CDR2 YSLEER. The length of the CDR3 is 19 residues. V was pared by 2 bases and J by 1 base, with 23 bases between. CDR3 sequence (DNA): TGCGCCAGCAGCCAAAGGGCGGGCGGCTCGAAGGGGTTCCAAGAGACCCAGTACTTC. Amino acids: CASSQRAGGSKGFQETQYF.

This clone was counted only a few times. The chain is built from TRBV5-1 and TRBJ1-1; 12 bases are shared with TRBD1. The CDR3 runs 14 residues. J gave up 5 bases and V 7 bases, and 6 bases lay outside the gene matches. CDR1 and CDR2 from the germline V gene are SGHRS and YFSETQ. As DNA, the CDR3 is TGCGCCAGCGGGACAGGGGGCTCGAGGACTGAAGCTTTCTTT. This codes for CASGTGGSRTEAFF. The full variable domain, in which reference TRBV5-1 and TRBJ1-1 provide the parts outside the CDR3, is KAGVTQTPRYLIKTRGQQVTLSCSPISGHRSVSWYQQTPGQGLQFLFEYFSETQRNKGNFPGRFSGRQFSNSRSEMNVSTLELGDSALYLCASGTGGSRTEAFFGQGTRLTVV.

The rearrangement links TRBV7-9 to TRBJ1-5; 8 nucleotides line up with TRBD1. After removal of 4 bases from V and 4 bases from J, the junction contained 9 bases not matched to a gene. This CDR3 comprises 16 residues. Germline V gene lookup returns CDR1 SEHNR and CDR2 FQNEAQ (reference sequence). In DNA form, the CDR3 reads TGTGCCAGCAGCTCCCTCGACAGGGGAGCAAATCAGCCCCAGCATTTT. It translates to CASSSLDRGANQPQHF. The whole variable domain, remainder taken from reference TRBV7-9 and TRBJ1-5, is DTGVSQNPRHKITKRGQNVTFRCDPISEHNRLYWYRQTLGQGPEFLTYFQNEAQLEKSRLLSDRFSAERPKGSFSTLEIQRTEQGDSAMYLCASSSLDRGANQPQHFGDGTRLSIL.

This chain uses TRBV6-6 with TRBJ1-1, with D unclear. The CDR3 runs to 16 residues. Trimming removed 6 bases from V and 0 bases from J, with 17 bases in between. Germline CDR1 is MNHNY and CDR2 is SVGAGI (reference sequence). CDR3 nucleotides: TGTGCCAGCAGGCCGACAACCCTCGGAATGAACACTGAAGCTTTCTTT. Translating gives CASRPTTLGMNTEAFF.